This T cell receptor (beta chain) was captured by sequencing in a study of blood T cell repertoires in COVID-19. Across the whole study: From the United States, Italy and Spain came samples of acute and convalescent COVID-19. Nucleic acid was either cDNA or gDNA, and it came from T cells, B-cell-depleted T cells, or PBMCs.

Authors' data handling: Estimated nucleated cell counts came from reference gene primer amplification. The repertoire was sequenced with immunoSEQ multiplex PCR; TCRdb's copy has only in-frame clones and lacks some. D and trimming come from the DNA, and the V and J calls and clone size come from that table. Of tens of thousands of clones listed, around 80% were seen once; the top ten hold roughly 40%. This clone is a singleton in its sample. Germline CDR1 reads MNHNY; CDR2 reads SVGAGI (reference sequence). V was trimmed by 5 bases and J by 3 bases, leaving 15 bases between them. This CDR3 is 15 amino acids long.

The chain combines TRBV6-6 with TRBJ2-3, with D possibly matching TRBD2 (7 bases). The source is a man aged 80 or over with active or convalescent COVID-19. Sequencing was done on a sample of peripheral blood. CDR3 nucleotides: TGTGCCAGCAGTCCCCTCGGGGGGCTGACAGATACGCAGTATTTT. Translation: CASSPLGGLTDTQYF.